The following is a T cell receptor (beta chain) sequence with its context. Which antigen it targets is not known. No per-base quality is available; no much larger clone lies one base away. TCRbeta CDR3 regions were amplified from genomic DNA using the immunoSEQ Assay, a bias-controlled multiplex PCR. The authors' analysis ran thus. Nucleated cell counts per sample were estimated from amplification of reference gene primers within the assay. Sequence reads were collapsed and filtered to measure the absolute abundance of every unique TCRbeta CDR3 rearrangement. For each sample, productive Simpson clonality was calculated as the square root of Simpson's diversity index across productive rearrangements. Drawn from immuneACCESS, this table holds only the in-frame rearrangements with V and J called that TCRdb kept. Clones are partly lost; checked studies trace under half to an unresolved V gene and leave the rest unexplained. From that table come the V and J calls and clone size; the DNA was used to work out D and trimming. The table for this sample lists some 33,000 clones; 75% to 85% of them were counted only once. 5% to 7.5% of the sample belongs to the ten largest clones.

At the junction V is shortened by 0 bases and J by 10 bases; bases outside the gene matches: 7. The CDR3 spans 16 residues, from the cysteine through the phenylalanine. This entry keeps only the CDR3 DNA: 48 bases, framed from base 1. The germline V gene (reference sequence) sets CDR1 to PRHDT and CDR2 to FYEKMQ. This specimen comes from a study of blood T cell repertoires in COVID-19 (dated by TCRdb to the early 2020s). Looking at the study overall: Collaborator samples came from the United States, Italy and Spain and covered acute and convalescent phases of COVID-19. The material from the prospective study consisted of cDNA or gDNA derived from T cells, B-cell-depleted T cells, or PBMCs. Samples came from the ongoing ImmuneRACE study (first 160 participants) plus 1,254 subjects from 6 global collaborators. Deeply sampled blood TCRbeta repertoires from subjects exposed to, actively infected with, or recovered from COVID-19 were included in the dataset. Where available, HLA class I and class II types were taken from metadata supplied by the sample provider and were not determined by assay-based typing. The sample metadata nearly always contained a de-identified subject ID, COVID-19 status, age in years and sex. A freely available public database, intended as a resource for researchers studying the immune response to SARS-CoV-2, is where the repertoires were released. General conclusions and limits of the study: The quantity of clinical and demographic metadata differed by source and by participant and was supplied without curation.

Collaborating institutions collected whole blood in K2EDTA tubes following their own protocols. For TCRbeta analysis, collaborator samples were shipped as frozen whole blood, as isolated PBMCs, or as DNA extracted from either sample type. Sequences were obtained from peripheral blood. The TCR originated in a man aged 60-69 years with active COVID-19. The V and J segments used are TRBV13 and TRBJ2-3, with 13 middle bases fitting TRBD2. CDR3 sequence: CASSLGGLAGEAAQYF. The nucleotides read TGTGCCAGCAGCTTAGGAGGACTAGCGGGAGAAGCGGCGCAGTATTTT.